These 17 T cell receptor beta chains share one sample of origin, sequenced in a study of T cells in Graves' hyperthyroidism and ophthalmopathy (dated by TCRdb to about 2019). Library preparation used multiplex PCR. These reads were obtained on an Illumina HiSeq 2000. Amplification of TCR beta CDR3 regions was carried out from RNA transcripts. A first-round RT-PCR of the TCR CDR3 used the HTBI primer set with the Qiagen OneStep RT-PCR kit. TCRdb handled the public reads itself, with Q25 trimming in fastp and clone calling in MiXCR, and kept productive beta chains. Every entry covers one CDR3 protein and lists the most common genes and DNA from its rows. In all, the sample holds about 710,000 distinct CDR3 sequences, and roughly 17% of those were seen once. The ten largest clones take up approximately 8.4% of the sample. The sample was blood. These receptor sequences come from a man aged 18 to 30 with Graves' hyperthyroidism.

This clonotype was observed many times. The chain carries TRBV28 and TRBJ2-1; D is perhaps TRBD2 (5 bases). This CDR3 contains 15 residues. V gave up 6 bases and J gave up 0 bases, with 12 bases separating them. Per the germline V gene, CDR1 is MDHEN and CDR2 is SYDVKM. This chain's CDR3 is CASRNSASSYNEQFF. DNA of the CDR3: TGTGCCAGCAGAAATAGCGCGAGCTCCTACAATGAGCAGTTCTTC.

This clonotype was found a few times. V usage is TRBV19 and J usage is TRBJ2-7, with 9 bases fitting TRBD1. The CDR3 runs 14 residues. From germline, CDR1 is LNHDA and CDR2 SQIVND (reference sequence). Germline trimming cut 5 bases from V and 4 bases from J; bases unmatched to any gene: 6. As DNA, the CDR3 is TGTGCCAGTAGTTCCGGGACAGGGCATTACGAGCAGTACTTC. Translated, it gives CASSSGTGHYEQYF.

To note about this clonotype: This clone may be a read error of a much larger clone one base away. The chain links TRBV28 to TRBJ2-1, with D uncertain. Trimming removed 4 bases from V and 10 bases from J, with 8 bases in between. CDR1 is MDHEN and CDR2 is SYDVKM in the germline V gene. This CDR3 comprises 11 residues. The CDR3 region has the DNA TGTGCCAGCAGTTCGAGATACGAGCAGTTCTTC. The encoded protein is CASSSRYEQFF.

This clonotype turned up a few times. CDR3 amino acids: CSASDGGTGELFF. DNA of the CDR3: TGCAGTGCTAGCGACGGGGGGACCGGGGAGCTGTTTTTT. V is TRBV20-1 and J is TRBJ2-2, with TRBD2 identical over 7 bases. The CDR3 has 13 amino acids. Losses at the gene ends were 3 bases for V and 5 bases for J; bases not matched to a gene: 3. CDR1 DFQATT and CDR2 SNEGSKA come from the germline V gene (reference sequence).

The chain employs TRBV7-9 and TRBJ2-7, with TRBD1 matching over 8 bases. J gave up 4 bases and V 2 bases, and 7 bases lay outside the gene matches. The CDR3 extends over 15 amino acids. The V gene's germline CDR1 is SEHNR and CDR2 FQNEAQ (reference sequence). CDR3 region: CASSLSGGQGYEQYF. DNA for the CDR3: TGTGCCAGCAGCTTATCGGGCGGACAGGGATACGAGCAGTACTTC.

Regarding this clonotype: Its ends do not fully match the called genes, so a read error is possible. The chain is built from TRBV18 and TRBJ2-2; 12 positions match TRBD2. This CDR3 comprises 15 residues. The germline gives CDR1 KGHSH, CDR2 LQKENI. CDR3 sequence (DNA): TGTGCCAGCTCACAGACTAGCGGGAGTGCCGGGGAGTTGTTTTTT. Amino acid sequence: CASSQTSGSAGELFF.

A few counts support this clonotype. The CDR3 region is CASSPRQWRNTIYF. Written as DNA, the CDR3 is TGTGCCAGCAGCCCAAGACAGTGGCGAAACACCATATATTTT. V and J are TRBV7-9 and TRBJ1-3; weak D call: TRBD1 (5 bases). Germline CDR1 is SEHNR and CDR2 is FQNEAQ (reference sequence). V was pared by 5 bases and J by 5 bases, with 13 bases between. The CDR3 length is 14 residues.

CDR3 in amino acids: CASSPLIVIGANVLTF. The CDR3 region has the DNA TGTGCCAGCTCACCCCTTATAGTGATTGGGGCCAACGTCCTGACTTTC. The gene calls are TRBV18 and TRBJ2-6; unclear D gene. This CDR3 has 16 residues. Germline V gene lookup returns CDR1 KGHSH and CDR2 LQKENI. Trimming left V 3 bases short and J 3 bases short, with 12 bases between.

This CDR3 is CASSVDRSNTGELFF. CDR3 DNA sequence: TGTGCCAGCAGCGTAGACAGATCGAACACCGGGGAGCTGTTTTTT. The chain has TRBV9 and TRBJ2-2; D uncertain. The CDR3 loop spans 15 amino acids. V shed 0 bases and J shed 0 bases, with 6 bases lying between them. CDR1 is SGDLS and CDR2 is YYNGEE in the germline V gene.

CDR3 region: CASSLSGPQHF. CDR3 sequence (DNA): TGTGCCAGCAGCTTATCGGGACCCCAGCATTTT. J is TRBJ1-5 and V is TRBV7-9; D remains ambiguous. This CDR3 spans 11 amino acids. With 2 bases removed from V and 10 bases from J, the gap between germline ends came to 6 bases. Germline loops: CDR1 SEHNR, CDR2 FQNEAQ (reference sequence).

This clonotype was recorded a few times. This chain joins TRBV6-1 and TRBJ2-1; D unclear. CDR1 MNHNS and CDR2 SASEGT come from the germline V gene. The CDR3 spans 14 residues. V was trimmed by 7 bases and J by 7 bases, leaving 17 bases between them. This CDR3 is CASKAELSWNEQFF. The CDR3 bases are TGTGCCAGCAAGGCGGAACTTTCTTGGAATGAGCAGTTCTTC.

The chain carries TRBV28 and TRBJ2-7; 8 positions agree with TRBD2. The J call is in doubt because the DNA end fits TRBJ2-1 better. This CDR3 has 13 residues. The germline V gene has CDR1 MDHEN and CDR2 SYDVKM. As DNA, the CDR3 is TGTGCCAGCACAAGCGGGAGTTTTTACGAGCAGTTCTTC. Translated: CASTSGSFYEQFF.

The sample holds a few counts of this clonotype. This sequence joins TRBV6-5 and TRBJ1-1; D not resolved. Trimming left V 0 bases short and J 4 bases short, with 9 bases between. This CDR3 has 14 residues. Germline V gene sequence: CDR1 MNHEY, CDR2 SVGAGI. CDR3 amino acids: CASSYSDAGTEAFF. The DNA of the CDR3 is TGTGCCAGCAGTTACTCTGATGCGGGCACTGAAGCTTTCTTT.

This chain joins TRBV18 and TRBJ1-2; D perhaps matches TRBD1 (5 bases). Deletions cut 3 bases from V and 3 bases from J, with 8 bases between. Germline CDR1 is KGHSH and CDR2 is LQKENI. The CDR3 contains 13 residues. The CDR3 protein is CASSPDRYYGYTF. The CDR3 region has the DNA TGTGCCAGCTCACCCGACAGATACTATGGCTACACCTTC.

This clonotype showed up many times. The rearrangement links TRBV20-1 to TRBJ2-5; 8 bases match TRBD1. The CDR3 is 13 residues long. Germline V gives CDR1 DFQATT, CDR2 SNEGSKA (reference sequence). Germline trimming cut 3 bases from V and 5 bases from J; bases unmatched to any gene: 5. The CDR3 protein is CSASRGLKETQYF. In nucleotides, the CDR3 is TGCAGTGCTAGCAGGGGGCTAAAGGAGACCCAGTACTTC.

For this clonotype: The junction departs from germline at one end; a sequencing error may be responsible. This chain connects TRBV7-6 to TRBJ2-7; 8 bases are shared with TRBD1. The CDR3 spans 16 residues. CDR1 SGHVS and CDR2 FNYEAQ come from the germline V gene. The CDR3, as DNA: TGTGCCGGCAGTAGTCCTTTGGGACAGGACAACTACGAGCAGTACTTC. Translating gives CAGSSPLGQDNYEQYF.

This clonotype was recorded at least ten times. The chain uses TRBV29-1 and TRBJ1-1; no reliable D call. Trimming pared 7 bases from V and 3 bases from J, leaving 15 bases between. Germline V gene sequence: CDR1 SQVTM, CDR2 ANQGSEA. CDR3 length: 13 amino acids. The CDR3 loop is CSAQRGRDTEAFF. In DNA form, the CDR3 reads TGCAGCGCCCAGAGAGGCCGGGACACTGAAGCTTTCTTT.